The 19 T cell receptor beta chains presented below share a single source sample, sequenced in a study of regulatory T cells in long-lasting Graves disease. Building the TCR beta libraries relied on iRepertoire HTBI primers, and CDR3 regions underwent Arm-PCR. TCRdb independently ran MiXCR on the multiplex PCR reads; one entry per CDR3 protein. Of about 350,000 distinct CDR3 sequences detected, roughly 15% appear once; the ten largest clones hold 20%. Indicated time point: newly diagnosed GD, antithyroid drugs for less than 3 months. From RNA extracted from PBMCs, the TCR library was made. The sample was also linked to a second study, of T cells in Graves' hyperthyroidism and ophthalmopathy.

The sample in question was peripheral blood mononuclear cells (PBMCs), obtained at new diagnosis, from a patient treated with antithyroid drugs. These receptors were taken from a woman aged 18-29 years with Graves disease.

This clonotype was recorded at least ten times. The gene calls are TRBV3-1 and TRBJ1-5; D ambiguous. Germline assignment: CDR1 LGHDT and CDR2 YNNKEL (reference sequence). V was cut by 0 bases and J by 1 base, with 7 bases left in between. CDR3 length: 15 residues. The CDR3 region is CASSQEVGSNQPQHF. DNA for the CDR3: TGTGCCAGCAGCCAAGAGGTGGGGAGCAATCAGCCCCAGCATTTT.

This clonotype was counted many times. This sequence joins TRBV9 and TRBJ2-5, with 12 nucleotides matching TRBD1. With V trimmed by 0 bases and J by 5 bases, 5 bases remained unmatched. The V gene's germline CDR1 is SGDLS and CDR2 YYNGEE. The CDR3 is 16 amino acids. CDR3 sequence: CASSVAGQGASETQYF. The DNA for the CDR3 is TGTGCCAGCAGCGTAGCGGGACAGGGGGCGAGTGAGACCCAGTACTTC.

This clonotype was found many times. The J gene is TRBJ2-1, the V gene TRBV2; no definite D call. The germline gives CDR1 SNHLY, CDR2 FYNNEI. The CDR3 has 15 amino acids. Trimming removed 2 bases at V and 1 base at J, with 9 bases between. The CDR3 coding sequence is TGTGCCAGCAGTGAAAGGGTTAGTTCCTACAATGAGCAGTTCTTC. Translation: CASSERVSSYNEQFF.

Ten or more counts support this clonotype. The rearrangement joins TRBV2 to TRBJ2-5, with 7 bases lining up with TRBD1. Germline-derived CDR1 and CDR2 are SNHLY and FYNNEI. There are 12 residues in the CDR3. V lost 6 bases and J lost 2; bases outside the gene matches: 0. The CDR3 DNA is TGTGCCAGCAGGACAGGGCAAGAGACCCAGTACTTC. It codes for CASRTGQETQYF.

The table lists this clonotype with many counts. This rearrangement joins TRBV9 to TRBJ2-1; weak D call: TRBD1 (5 bases). Germline loops: CDR1 SGDLS, CDR2 YYNGEE. The CDR3 is made up of 13 amino acids. V was clipped by 3 bases and J by 5 bases, with 9 bases between them. The CDR3 sequence: CASSADSHNEQFF. Written as DNA, the CDR3 is TGTGCCAGCAGCGCCGACAGCCACAATGAGCAGTTCTTC.

This clonotype was picked up a small number of times. This sequence joins TRBV7-2 and TRBJ1-2, with 8 bases lining up with TRBD1. The CDR3 totals 16 residues. J gave up 4 bases and V 1 base, and 8 bases lay outside the gene matches. The germline CDR1 and CDR2 sequences are SGHTA and FQGNSA. This chain's CDR3 is CASSLDAGGIGYGYTF. The CDR3 DNA reads as TGTGCCAGCAGCTTAGATGCAGGGGGCATTGGCTATGGCTACACCTTC.

This clonotype was seen more than once but under ten times. A read error may produce the germline difference seen at one junction end. V usage is TRBV2 and J usage is TRBJ2-7; D gene unclear. There are 13 residues in the CDR3. Germline V gene data show CDR1 as SNHLY and CDR2 as FYNNEI. The CDR3 region has the DNA TGTGCCACCAGTGCGGCGGAAACCTACGAGCAGTACTTC. Protein: CATSAAETYEQYF.

CDR3 nucleotides: TGCGCCAGCCGCGCCACTGAAGCTTTCTTT. Amino acid sequence: CASRATEAFF. The chain recombines TRBV10-2 with TRBJ1-1; D remains unclear. CDR1 and CDR2 (germline): WSHSY, SAAADI. The CDR3 runs 10 residues. With 8 bases removed from V and 4 bases from J, the gap between germline ends came to 5 bases.

Many counts were recorded for this clonotype. CDR3 region: CASRLDRVSSGANVLTF. CDR3 sequence (DNA): TGTGCCAGCAGACTAGACAGGGTGTCCTCTGGGGCCAACGTCCTGACTTTC. The V and J genes are TRBV7-8 and TRBJ2-6; 7 bases are a match to TRBD1. Germline CDR1 is SGHVS and CDR2 is FQNEAQ. The CDR3 consists of 17 residues. Losses at the gene ends were 6 bases for V and 0 bases for J; bases not matched to a gene: 8.

This clonotype has a handful of counts. The J gene is TRBJ2-1, the V gene TRBV9; TRBD1 is a possible D gene (6 bases). The CDR3 totals 14 residues. V lost 3 bases, J lost 5 bases, and 12 bases lay in between. In germline, CDR1 is SGDLS, CDR2 YYNGEE. Here the CDR3 DNA reads TGTGCCAGCAGCGAACAGGGCTTTGACAATGAGCAGTTCTTC. Amino acid sequence: CASSEQGFDNEQFF.

This clonotype was seen repeatedly, ten times or more. The CDR3 sequence is CASSSFSNQPQHF. The CDR3 DNA sequence: TGTGCCAGCAGCTCCTTTAGCAATCAGCCCCAGCATTTT. The chain joins TRBV12-3 or TRBV12-4 to TRBJ1-5; D remains unclear. The CDR3 has 13 residues. Trimming pared 6 bases from V and 0 bases from J, leaving 6 bases between.

Comments on this clonotype: This could be a read error, since a much larger clone is one nucleotide away. This sequence joins TRBV20-1 and TRBJ1-6; D possibly corresponds to TRBD1 (5 bases). This CDR3 has 16 residues. CDR1 and CDR2 (germline): DFQATT, SNEGSKA (reference sequence). The CDR3 coding sequence is TGCAGTGCTAGAGATCTTGGGGACTCCTATAATTCATCCCTCCACTTT. Amino acids: CSARDLGDSYNSSLHF.

This clonotype has just one count. This may stem from a read error, because a much larger clone lies one nucleotide away. The J gene is TRBJ1-4, the V gene TRBV12-3 or TRBV12-4; D possibly corresponds to TRBD1 (6 bases). Trimming took off 4 bases at V and 10 bases at J, with 13 bases between the two ends. The CDR3 spans 13 residues. This chain's CDR3 is CASSSDRRGKLFF. The CDR3 coding sequence is TGTGCCAGCAGTTCAGACAGGAGGGGAAAACTGTTTTTT.

In regard to this clonotype: At one boundary the junction diverges from the germline segment, which might be a read error. V and J are TRBV7-2 and TRBJ2-1; D may be TRBD2 (7 bases). The germline CDR1 and CDR2 sequences are SGHTA and FQGNSA. The CDR3 contains 15 residues. The CDR3 DNA reads TGTGCCAGCAGCTTAGGGGGGGGCCTCTACAATGGGCAGTTCTTC. Translation gives CASSLGGGLYNGQFF.

This clonotype has a handful of counts. A much larger clone lies a single base off, so this may be a read error. The chain combines TRBV2 with TRBJ1-4; 9 bases map to TRBD1. The CDR3 contains 17 residues. Germline CDR1 reads SNHLY; CDR2 reads FYNNEI. Written as DNA, the CDR3 is TGTGCCAGCAGGGGACAGGGTGGACGGGCAACTAATGAAGAACTGTTTTTT. Protein sequence: CASRGQGGRATNEELFF.

Points on this clonotype: A far bigger clonotype differs at one base, so this is likely a read error. This chain connects TRBV5-1 to TRBJ2-7, with D perhaps being TRBD1 or TRBD2 (5 bases each). Per the germline V gene, CDR1 is SGHRS and CDR2 is YFSETQ. CDR3 length: 14 residues. Between the trimmed V and J ends, which lost 0 bases and 7 bases, there was a span of 14 bases. The CDR3 bases are TGCGCCAGCAGCTTGGATTCAACCGGGACGGAGCAGTACTTC. Translating gives CASSLDSTGTEQYF. Variable domain in full (rest from reference TRBV5-1 and TRBJ2-7): KAGVTQTPRYLIKTRGQQVTLSCSPISGHRSVSWYQQTPGQGLQFLFEYFSETQRNKGNFPGRFSGRQFSNSRSEMNVSTLELGDSALYLCASSLDSTGTEQYFGPGTRLTVT.

There are many counts of this clonotype. This rearrangement joins TRBV13 to TRBJ1-4; weak D call: TRBD1 (6 bases). The CDR3 sequence is 18 residues long. CDR1 PRHDT and CDR2 FYEKMQ come from the germline V gene (reference sequence). Deletions cut 4 bases from V and 0 bases from J, with 18 bases between. The CDR3 sequence is CASSWRQDGPATNEKLFF. The CDR3 nucleotides read TGTGCCAGCAGCTGGAGACAGGACGGGCCTGCAACTAATGAAAAACTGTTTTTT. The whole variable domain, remainder taken from reference TRBV13 and TRBJ1-4, is AAGVIQSPRHLIKEKRETATLKCYPIPRHDTVYWYQQGPGQDPQFLISFYEKMQSDKGSIPDRFSAQQFSDYHSELNMSSLELGDSALYFCASSWRQDGPATNEKLFFGSGTQLSVL.

In this sample, this clonotype turned up many times. V gene TRBV7-9 combines with J gene TRBJ1-5, with D possibly matching TRBD1 (5 bases). Germline CDR1 SEHNR, CDR2 FQNEAQ (reference sequence). Trimming took off 5 bases at V and 0 bases at J, with 11 bases between the two ends. The CDR3 has 15 amino acids. CDR3 bases: TGTGCCAGCAGCCTGGACACAGATAGCAATCAGCCCCAGCATTTT. This translates into CASSLDTDSNQPQHF. Supplemented by reference TRBV7-9 and TRBJ1-5, the full variable domain reads DTGVSQNPRHKITKRGQNVTFRCDPISEHNRLYWYRQTLGQGPEFLTYFQNEAQLEKSRLLSDRFSAERPKGSFSTLEIQRTEQGDSAMYLCASSLDTDSNQPQHFGDGTRLSIL.

This clonotype was seen repeatedly, ten times or more. The chain combines TRBV12-3 or TRBV12-4 with TRBJ2-3; perhaps TRBD1 as D (6 bases). Trimming removed 7 bases from V and 2 bases from J, with 19 bases in between. The CDR3 sequence is 16 residues long. CDR3 nucleotides: TGTGCCAGCACCAGAGGGAGCAGGGGATTCACAGATACGCAGTATTTT. Translated, it gives CASTRGSRGFTDTQYF.